The following is a T cell receptor beta chain sequence with its context. Germline CDR1 and CDR2: SNHLY and FYNNEI. The V and J ends lost 2 bases and 1 base respectively, with 11 bases between them. The CDR3 covers 15 residues. The data belong to a study of blood T cell repertoires in COVID-19. Study background: For recovered donors of Cohort 3, there were two negative PCRs, clearance, or symptom resolution.

Original processing notes: Amplification of reference gene primers was used by the study to estimate nucleated cell counts. TCRdb's table, derived via immunoSEQ multiplex PCR, lists solely in-frame clones and lacks some. That table supplies the V and J calls and clone size; D and trimming were determined from the DNA. The sample records under 300,000 clones, roughly 91% being singletons. This study enrolled people aged about 18 to 90 from around 26 US geographic areas. Clinical histories supplied by participants themselves formed the basis of cohort assignment. The sample was PBMCs or T cells enriched from blood (not recorded which). The source of this sequence is a woman aged 60 to 75 in a cohort exposed to, infected with or recovered from COVID-19 (not recorded which). The chain recombines TRBV2 with TRBJ1-1, with a weak D call TRBD1 (5 bases). Written as DNA, the CDR3 is TGTGCCAGCAGTGAAAGAGTGGGGGGGAACACTGAAGCTTTCTTT. This translates into CASSERVGGNTEAFF. The full variable domain, with the rest looked up from reference TRBV2 and TRBJ1-1, is EPEVTQTPSHQVTQMGQEVILRCVPISNHLYFYWYRQILGQKVEFLVSFYNNEISEKSEIFDDQFSVERPDGSNFTLKIRSTKLEDSAMYFCASSERVGGNTEAFFGQGTRLTVV.